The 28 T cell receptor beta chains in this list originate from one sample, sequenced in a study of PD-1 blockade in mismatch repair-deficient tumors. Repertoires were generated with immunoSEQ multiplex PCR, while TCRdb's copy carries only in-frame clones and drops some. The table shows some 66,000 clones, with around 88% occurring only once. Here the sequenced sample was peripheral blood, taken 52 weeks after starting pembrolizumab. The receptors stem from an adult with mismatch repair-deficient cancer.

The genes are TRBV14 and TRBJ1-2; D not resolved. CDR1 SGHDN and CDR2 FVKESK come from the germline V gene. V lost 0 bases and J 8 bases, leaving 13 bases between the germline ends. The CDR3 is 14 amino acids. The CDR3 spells CASSQEPLAPGYTF. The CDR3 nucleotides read TGTGCCAGCAGCCAAGAGCCGCTGGCTCCAGGCTACACCTTC.

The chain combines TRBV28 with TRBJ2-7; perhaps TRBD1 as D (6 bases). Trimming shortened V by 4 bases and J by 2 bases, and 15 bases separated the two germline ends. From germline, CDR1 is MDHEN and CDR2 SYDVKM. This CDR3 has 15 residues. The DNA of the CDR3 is TGTGCCAGCAGTTCACCGGGACAAGAGGCCTACGAGCAGTACTTC. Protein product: CASSSPGQEAYEQYF.

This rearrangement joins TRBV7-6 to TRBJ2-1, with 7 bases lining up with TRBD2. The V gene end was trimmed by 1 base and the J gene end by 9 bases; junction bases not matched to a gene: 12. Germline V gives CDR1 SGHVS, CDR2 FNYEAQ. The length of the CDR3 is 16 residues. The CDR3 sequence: CASSLGSSGPHREQFF. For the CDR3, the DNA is TGTGCCAGCAGCTTAGGTTCTAGCGGCCCTCATCGTGAGCAGTTCTTC.

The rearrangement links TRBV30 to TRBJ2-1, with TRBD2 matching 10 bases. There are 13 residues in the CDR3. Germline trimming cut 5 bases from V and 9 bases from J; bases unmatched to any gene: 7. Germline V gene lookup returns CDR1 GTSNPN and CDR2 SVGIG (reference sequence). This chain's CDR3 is CAWQAGGLGEQFF. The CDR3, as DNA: TGTGCCTGGCAAGCGGGAGGGCTTGGTGAGCAGTTCTTC.

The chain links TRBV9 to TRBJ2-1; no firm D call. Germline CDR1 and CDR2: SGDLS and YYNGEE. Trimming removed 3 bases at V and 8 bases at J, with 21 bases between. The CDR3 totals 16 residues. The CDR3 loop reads CASSAIRRAEFDEQFF. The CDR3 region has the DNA TGTGCCAGCAGCGCGATAAGACGGGCAGAATTCGATGAGCAGTTCTTC.

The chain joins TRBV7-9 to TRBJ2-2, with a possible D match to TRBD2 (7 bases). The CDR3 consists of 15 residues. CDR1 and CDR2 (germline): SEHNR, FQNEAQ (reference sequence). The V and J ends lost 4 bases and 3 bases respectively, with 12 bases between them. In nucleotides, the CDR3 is TGTGCCAGCAGCTCGTGGGGGGGGCACACCGGGGAGCTGTTTTTT. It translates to CASSSWGGHTGELFF.

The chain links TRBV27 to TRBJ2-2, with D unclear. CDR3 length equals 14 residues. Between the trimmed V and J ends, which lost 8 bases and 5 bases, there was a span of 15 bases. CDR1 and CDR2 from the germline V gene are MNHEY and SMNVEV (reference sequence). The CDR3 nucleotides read TGTGCCAGCTCGGCAGGATTTAGGACCGGGGAGCTGTTTTTT. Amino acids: CASSAGFRTGELFF.

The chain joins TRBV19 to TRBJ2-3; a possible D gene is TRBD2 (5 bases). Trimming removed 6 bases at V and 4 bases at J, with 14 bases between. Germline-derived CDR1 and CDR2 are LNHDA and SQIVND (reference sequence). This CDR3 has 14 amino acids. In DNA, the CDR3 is TGTGCCAGTAGATTGATCGGGGAGTCAGATACGCAGTATTTT. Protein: CASRLIGESDTQYF.

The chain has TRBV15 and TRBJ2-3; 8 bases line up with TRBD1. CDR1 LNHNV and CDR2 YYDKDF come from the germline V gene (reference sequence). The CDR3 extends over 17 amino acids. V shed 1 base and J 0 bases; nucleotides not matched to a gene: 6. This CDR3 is CATSRVTGGSSTDTQYF. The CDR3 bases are TGTGCCACCAGCAGAGTAACAGGGGGATCTAGCACAGATACGCAGTATTTT.

The CDR3 loop reads CASRTDLAGAQYF. In DNA, the CDR3 is TGTGCCAGCAGAACCGATCTAGCGGGAGCGCAGTATTTT. The J gene is TRBJ2-3, the V gene TRBV28, with 10 bases lining up with TRBD2. Unmatched junction bases numbered 7, after V lost 6 bases and J lost 10 bases. The CDR3 has 13 residues. Germline CDR1 reads MDHEN; CDR2 reads SYDVKM.

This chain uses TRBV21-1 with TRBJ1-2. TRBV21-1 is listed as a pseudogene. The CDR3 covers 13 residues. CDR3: CASSPEGHYGYTF. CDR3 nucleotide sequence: TGTGCCAGCAGCCCCGAGGGGCACTATGGCTACACCTTC.

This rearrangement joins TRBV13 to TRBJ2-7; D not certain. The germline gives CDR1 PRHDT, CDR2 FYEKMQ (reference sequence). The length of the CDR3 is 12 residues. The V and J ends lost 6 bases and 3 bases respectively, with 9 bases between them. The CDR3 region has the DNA TGTGCCAGCAGTGAATCTGGCTACGAGCAGTACTTC. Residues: CASSESGYEQYF.

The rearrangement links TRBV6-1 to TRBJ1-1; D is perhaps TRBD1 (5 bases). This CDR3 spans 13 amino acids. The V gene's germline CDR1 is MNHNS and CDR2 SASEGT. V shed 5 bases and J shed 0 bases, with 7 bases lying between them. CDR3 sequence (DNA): TGTGCCAGCAGTCAGACAGTGAACACTGAAGCTTTCTTT. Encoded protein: CASSQTVNTEAFF.

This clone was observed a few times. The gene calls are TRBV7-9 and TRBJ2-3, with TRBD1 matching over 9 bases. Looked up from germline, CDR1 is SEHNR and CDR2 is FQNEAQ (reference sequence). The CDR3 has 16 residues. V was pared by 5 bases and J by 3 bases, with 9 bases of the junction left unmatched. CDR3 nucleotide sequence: TGTGCCAGCAGCCTAATCCGGGACAGGGAGACAGATACGCAGTATTTT. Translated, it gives CASSLIRDRETDTQYF.

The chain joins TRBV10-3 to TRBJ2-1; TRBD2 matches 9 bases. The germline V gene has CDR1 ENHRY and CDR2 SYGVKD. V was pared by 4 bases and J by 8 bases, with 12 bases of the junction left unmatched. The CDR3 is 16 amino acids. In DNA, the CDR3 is TGTGCCATCAGTGCTAGCGGGGAGGGGATAAGGGATGAGCAGTTCTTC. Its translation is CAISASGEGIRDEQFF.

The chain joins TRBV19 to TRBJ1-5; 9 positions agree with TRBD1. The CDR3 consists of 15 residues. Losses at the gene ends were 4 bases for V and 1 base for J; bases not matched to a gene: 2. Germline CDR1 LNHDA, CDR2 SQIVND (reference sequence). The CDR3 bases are TGTGCCAGTAGTACACAGGGGGCGAGCAATCAGCCCCAGCATTTT. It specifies CASSTQGASNQPQHF.

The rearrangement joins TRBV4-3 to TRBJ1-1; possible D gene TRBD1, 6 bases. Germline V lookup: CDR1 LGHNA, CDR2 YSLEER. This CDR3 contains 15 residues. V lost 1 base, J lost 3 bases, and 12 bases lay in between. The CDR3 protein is CASSQVGPGDTEAFF. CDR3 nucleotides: TGCGCCAGCAGCCAAGTTGGGCCAGGGGACACTGAAGCTTTCTTT.

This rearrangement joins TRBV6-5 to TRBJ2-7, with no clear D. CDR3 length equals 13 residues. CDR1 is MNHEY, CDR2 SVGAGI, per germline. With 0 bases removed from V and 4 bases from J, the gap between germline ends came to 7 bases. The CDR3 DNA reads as TGTGCCAGCAGTTACTCCGAGAGTTACGAGCAGTACTTC. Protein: CASSYSESYEQYF.

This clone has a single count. The CDR3 protein is CASSPTQGRETQYF. The CDR3 coding sequence is TGTGCCAGCAGCCCAACACAGGGACGAGAGACCCAGTACTTC. The V and J genes are TRBV7-9 and TRBJ2-5, with D possibly being TRBD1 (6 bases). This CDR3 is built from 14 residues. V was cut by 5 bases and J by 4 bases, with 14 bases left in between. CDR1 is SEHNR, CDR2 FQNEAQ, per germline (reference sequence).

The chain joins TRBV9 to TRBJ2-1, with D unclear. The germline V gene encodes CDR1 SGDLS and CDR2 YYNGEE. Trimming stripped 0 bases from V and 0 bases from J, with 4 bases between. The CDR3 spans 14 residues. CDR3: CASSVDSSYNEQFF. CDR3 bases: TGTGCCAGCAGCGTAGACAGCTCCTACAATGAGCAGTTCTTC.

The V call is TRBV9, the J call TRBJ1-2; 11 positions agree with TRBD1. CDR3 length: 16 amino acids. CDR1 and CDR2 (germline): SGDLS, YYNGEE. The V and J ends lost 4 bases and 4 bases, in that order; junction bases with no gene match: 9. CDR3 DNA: TGTGCCAGCAGCACCGGGACAGGGGGATTGCTCTATGGCTACACCTTC. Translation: CASSTGTGGLLYGYTF.

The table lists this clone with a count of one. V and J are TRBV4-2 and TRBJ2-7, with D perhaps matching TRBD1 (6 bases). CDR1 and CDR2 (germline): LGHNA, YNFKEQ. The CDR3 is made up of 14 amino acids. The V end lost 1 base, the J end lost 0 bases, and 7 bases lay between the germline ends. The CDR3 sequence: CASSQADSSYEQYF. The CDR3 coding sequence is TGTGCCAGCAGCCAAGCGGACAGCTCCTACGAGCAGTACTTC.

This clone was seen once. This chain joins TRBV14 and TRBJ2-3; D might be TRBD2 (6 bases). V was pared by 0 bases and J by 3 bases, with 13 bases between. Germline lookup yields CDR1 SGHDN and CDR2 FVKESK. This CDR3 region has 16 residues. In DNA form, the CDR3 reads TGTGCCAGCAGCCAAGATGGCGGCGGGGTGACAGATACGCAGTATTTT. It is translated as CASSQDGGGVTDTQYF.

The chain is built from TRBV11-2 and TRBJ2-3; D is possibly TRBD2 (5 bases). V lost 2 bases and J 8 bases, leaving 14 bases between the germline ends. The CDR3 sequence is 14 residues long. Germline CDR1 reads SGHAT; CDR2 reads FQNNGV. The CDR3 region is CASSLYARAGTQYF. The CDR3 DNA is TGTGCCAGCAGCTTATACGCTAGGGCGGGTACGCAGTATTTT.

The CDR3 region has the DNA TGTGCCAGCAGTTTAGCGGGGGGTTACGAGCAGTACTTC. Its protein product is CASSLAGGYEQYF. The gene calls are TRBV28 and TRBJ2-7; TRBD2 matches at 8 bases. J gave up 4 bases and V 2 bases, and 1 base lay outside the gene matches. The V gene's germline CDR1 is MDHEN and CDR2 SYDVKM. This CDR3 is built from 13 residues. Variable domain in full (rest from reference TRBV28 and TRBJ2-7): DVKVTQSSRYLVKRTGEKVFLECVQDMDHENMFWYRQDPGLGLRLIYFSYDVKMKEKGDIPEGYSVSREKKERFSLILESASTNQTSMYLCASSLAGGYEQYFGPGTRLTVT.

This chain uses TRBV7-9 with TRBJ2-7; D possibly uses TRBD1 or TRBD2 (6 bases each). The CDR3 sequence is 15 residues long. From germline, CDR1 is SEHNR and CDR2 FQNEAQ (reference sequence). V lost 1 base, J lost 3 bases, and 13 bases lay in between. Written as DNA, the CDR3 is TGTGCCAGCAGCTTAGGATCAGGGGACTTCTACGAGCAGTACTTC. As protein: CASSLGSGDFYEQYF.

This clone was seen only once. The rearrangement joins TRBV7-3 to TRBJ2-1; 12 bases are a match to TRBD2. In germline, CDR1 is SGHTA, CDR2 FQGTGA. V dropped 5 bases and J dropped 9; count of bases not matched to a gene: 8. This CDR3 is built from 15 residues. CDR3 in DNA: TGTGCCAGCAGCCCTCTAGCGGGAGGGCGCGGTGAGCAGTTCTTC. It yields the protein CASSPLAGGRGEQFF.

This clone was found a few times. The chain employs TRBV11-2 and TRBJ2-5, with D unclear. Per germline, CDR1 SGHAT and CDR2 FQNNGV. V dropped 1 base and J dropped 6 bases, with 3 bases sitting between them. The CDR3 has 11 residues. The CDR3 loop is CASSLGQTQYF. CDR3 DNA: TGTGCCAGCAGCTTAGGGCAGACCCAGTACTTC.